This TCR beta chain was captured by sequencing in a study of CD8 T cells in ankylosing spondylitis (dated by TCRdb to about 2017). For the wider study: To find TCR variants linked to disease, the study profiled T cell receptor beta repertoires in ankylosing spondylitis patients and healthy donors. Peripheral blood samples were taken, and synovial fluid was additionally collected from ankylosing spondylitis patients. In total, the full study cohort was made up of 85 to 140 healthy donors and 25 to 30 ankylosing spondylitis patients.

This clonotype showed up many times. The target of this receptor is not known. No base quality values were provided; no much bigger clone lies one nucleotide off. The sample was run on an Illumina HiSeq 2500. Quantitative 5'-RACE with molecular barcodes was used to prepare TCR beta libraries. The authors' analysis ran thus. A new computational method based on a probabilistic model of VDJ rearrangement was used to identify disease-linked TCR variants. TCRdb reanalyzed the raw reads on its own, using fastp at Q25 for trimming and MiXCR for clone calling, and kept in-frame beta chains. Merged by CDR3 protein, the rows form single entries marked with the most common genes and DNA. TCRdb assigned the V and J calls; the authors' analysis was not used. This sample comprises 340,000 or so distinct CDR3 sequences, roughly 14% of them detected only once. The ten largest make up 1.1% of the sample. The research as a whole found: The disease-linked clones had a CD8+ phenotype and were found at relatively low frequencies in peripheral blood. According to the report, matched synovial fluid samples from ankylosing spondylitis patients were significantly enriched for the disease-linked clones. A TCR beta motif of about 8 highly homologous amino acid variants appeared characteristic of blood from ankylosing spondylitis patients. Some TCR beta motif variants had previously been reported in synovial fluid and blood of reactive arthritis patients, which suggested common disease-initiation mechanisms.

The TCR comes from a male donor with ankylosing spondylitis or in good health (not recorded which). The sequencing input was blood, either unsorted or a sorted T cell fraction (not recorded which).

The CDR3 reads as follows: CASSLGGRSNYGYTF. The bases read TGCGCCAGCAGCCTCGGCGGGCGGTCTAACTATGGCTACACCTTC. The rearrangement combines TRBV4-1 with TRBJ1-2; confidence is insufficient to name the D gene. At the junction V is shortened by 4 bases and J by 0 bases, with 12 bases in between. From the cysteine through the phenylalanine, the CDR3 covers 15 amino acids. Only CDR3 DNA is held: 45 bases, read in frame from base 1. The germline V gene supplies CDR1 MGHRA and CDR2 YSYEKL.